Following are 26 T cell receptor beta chains from one sample sequenced in a study of response to subunit inactivated influenza vaccine. TCRdb itself ran the RT-PCR reads through MiXCR, one entry per CDR3 protein. The sample lists 400,000 to 650,000 distinct CDR3 sequences, more than 7% seen once, with around 12% in the top ten. Sequencing used PBMCs from blood, obtained 23 to 25 months after vaccination. These receptors were taken from a man between 50 and 70 years old who received an inactivated influenza vaccine.

V and J are TRBV6-6 and TRBJ1-4, with D unclear. The CDR3 has 13 amino acids. Germline lookup yields CDR1 MNHNY and CDR2 SVGAGI (reference sequence). The ends were cut back, 0 bases at V and 8 bases at J, with 7 bases in the middle. CDR3 DNA: TGTGCCAGCAGTTACTCCTCCAACGAAAAACTGTTTTTT. Its protein product is CASSYSSNEKLFF.

A few counts support this clonotype. The chain couples TRBV7-9 to TRBJ1-6; D not certain. V dropped 4 bases and J dropped 0 bases, with 13 bases sitting between them. The CDR3 sequence is 17 residues long. Germline CDR1 SEHNR, CDR2 FQNEAQ (reference sequence). CDR3 loop: CASSSSVGSSYNSPLHF. CDR3 coding DNA: TGTGCCAGCAGCTCGAGCGTGGGATCCTCCTATAATTCACCCCTCCACTTT.

The chain uses TRBV28 and TRBJ2-7; 9 bases agree with TRBD2. The CDR3 spans 14 residues. The germline CDR1 and CDR2 sequences are MDHEN and SYDVKM. The trim removed 2 bases at V and 6 bases at J, leaving 5 bases unmatched. CDR3 amino acids: CASSLAGGVREQYF. Here the CDR3 DNA reads TGTGCCAGCAGTTTAGCGGGAGGGGTTCGCGAGCAGTACTTC. The whole variable domain, filled in from reference TRBV28 and TRBJ2-7, reads DVKVTQSSRYLVKRTGEKVFLECVQDMDHENMFWYRQDPGLGLRLIYFSYDVKMKEKGDIPEGYSVSREKKERFSLILESASTNQTSMYLCASSLAGGVREQYFGPGTRLTVT.

The rearrangement joins TRBV20-1 to TRBJ2-6; 8 bases are shared with TRBD1. CDR1 and CDR2 from the germline V gene are DFQATT and SNEGSKA (reference sequence). CDR3 length equals 18 residues. Trimming at V came to 2 bases and at J to 5 bases, leaving 14 bases not matched to a gene. The CDR3 here is CSARPTQGARPWANVLTF. As DNA, the CDR3 is TGCAGTGCTAGACCCACCCAGGGGGCACGACCCTGGGCCAACGTCCTGACTTTC.

The table lists this clonotype with a few counts. The V gene is TRBV20-1, the J gene TRBJ2-5; possible D gene TRBD1, 6 bases. CDR1 and CDR2 (germline): DFQATT, SNEGSKA (reference sequence). V lost 3 bases and J 4 bases, leaving 15 bases between the germline ends. The CDR3 sequence is 14 residues long. As DNA, the CDR3 is TGCAGTGCTAGTTCGGCATTAGGGGGAGAGACCCAGTACTTC. It translates to CSASSALGGETQYF.

V gene TRBV12-3 or TRBV12-4 combines with J gene TRBJ1-4, with a possible D match to TRBD1 (5 bases). The CDR3 totals 14 residues. The V end lost 5 bases, the J end lost 8 bases, and 15 bases lay between the germline ends. The CDR3 DNA reads as TGTGCCAGCAGTCCAGGGCTCCCTCGGGAAAAACTGTTTTTT. This sequence encodes CASSPGLPREKLFF.

This chain connects TRBV6-2 or TRBV6-3 to TRBJ2-7, with D maybe TRBD1 (5 bases). V lost 6 bases and J lost 4, with 10 bases in between. Per germline, CDR1 MNHEY and CDR2 SVGEGT. The CDR3 covers 12 residues. As DNA, the CDR3 is TGTGCCAGCAGCAGGGCCGGGTACGAGCAGTACTTC. Residues: CASSRAGYEQYF.

J is TRBJ2-7 and V is TRBV7-6; possible D gene TRBD2, 6 bases. The V end lost 1 base, the J end lost 2 bases, and 12 bases lay between the germline ends. Germline V gene data show CDR1 as SGHVS and CDR2 as FNYEAQ. This CDR3 contains 15 residues. The CDR3 protein is CASSLDWGEPYEQYF. The CDR3 region has the DNA TGTGCCAGCAGCTTAGACTGGGGGGAACCCTACGAGCAGTACTTC.

This clonotype was observed at least ten times. J is TRBJ2-3 and V is TRBV6-5, with TRBD2 matching 7 bases. This CDR3 is 17 amino acids long. With 2 bases clipped from V and 3 bases from J, the junction kept 11 bases outside the gene matches. From germline, CDR1 is MNHEY and CDR2 SVGAGI. CDR3 amino acids: CASSYLSGGSRTDTQYF. In nucleotides, the CDR3 is TGTGCCAGCAGTTACCTATCCGGCGGGAGTCGTACAGATACGCAGTATTTT.

This clonotype was detected many times. The gene calls are TRBV13 and TRBJ2-5, with D possibly TRBD1 on 5 matching bases. The V end was cut by 5 bases, the J end by 2 bases, with 12 bases between. CDR3 length: 14 residues. The V gene's germline CDR1 is PRHDT and CDR2 FYEKMQ (reference sequence). The CDR3 DNA reads as TGTGCCAGCAGCGGCACAGGAGAACAAGAGACCCAGTACTTC. Its translation is CASSGTGEQETQYF.

The J gene is TRBJ2-3, the V gene TRBV7-9, with 12 positions matching TRBD2. The CDR3 has 15 amino acids. V trimming: 10 bases; J trimming: 2 bases; junction bases outside the gene matches: 7. CDR1 and CDR2 (germline): SEHNR, FQNEAQ (reference sequence). The CDR3 nucleotides read TGTGCCACCCAAGGACTAGCGGGGAACACAGATACGCAGTATTTT. It translates to CATQGLAGNTDTQYF. The variable domain in full, completed from reference TRBV7-9 and TRBJ2-3, reads DTGVSQNPRHKITKRGQNVTFRCDPISEHNRLYWYRQTLGQGPEFLTYFQNEAQLEKSRLLSDRFSAERPKGSFSTLEIQRTEQGDSAMYLCATQGLAGNTDTQYFGPGTRLTVL.

This clonotype has ten or more counts. V usage is TRBV5-1 and J usage is TRBJ2-7; 8 bases agree with TRBD1. V lost 2 bases and J lost 2; bases outside the gene matches: 6. This CDR3 is 15 amino acids long. Germline loops: CDR1 SGHRS, CDR2 YFSETQ. The CDR3 loop is CASSLYPGQAYEQYF. The CDR3 nucleotides are TGCGCCAGCAGCTTATACCCGGGACAGGCCTACGAGCAGTACTTC.

V usage is TRBV4-3 and J usage is TRBJ2-2, with 11 bases fitting TRBD2. The J segment lost 1 base and the V segment lost 0 bases, leaving 7 bases of the junction unmatched. In germline, CDR1 is LGHNA, CDR2 YSLEER. CDR3 length equals 19 residues. For the CDR3, the DNA is TGCGCCAGCAGCCAAGAAGGTCTAGCGGGGGGTCTGAACACCGGGGAGCTGTTTTTT. Amino acids: CASSQEGLAGGLNTGELFF.

Only a few counts were recorded for this clonotype. The chain links TRBV5-6 to TRBJ1-2; no reliable D call. Trimming left V 4 bases short and J 2 bases short, with 15 bases between. The germline V gene has CDR1 SGHDT and CDR2 YYEEEE. The length of the CDR3 is 15 residues. The CDR3 sequence: CASSLWVRENYGYTF. The CDR3 DNA follows: TGTGCCAGCAGCCTTTGGGTCCGGGAAAACTATGGCTACACCTTC.

This clonotype was counted at least ten times. This chain links TRBV25-1 with TRBJ2-7; TRBD1 might be the D (5 bases). The CDR3 totals 13 residues. V shed 3 bases and J shed 6 bases, with 12 bases lying between them. Germline assignment: CDR1 MGHDK and CDR2 SYGVNS. This CDR3 reads CASSEGGRGEQYF. The CDR3 nucleotides are TGTGCCAGCAGTGAGGGTGGAAGGGGCGAGCAGTACTTC.

This clonotype was seen at least ten times. V is TRBV3-1 and J is TRBJ1-1; D possibly corresponds to TRBD1 (6 bases). The CDR3 runs 14 residues. The ends were cut back, 0 bases at V and 6 bases at J, with 11 bases in the middle. The germline V gene has CDR1 LGHDT and CDR2 YNNKEL (reference sequence). CDR3 loop: CASSQDRNRAEAFF. The CDR3 bases are TGTGCCAGCAGCCAAGATCGGAACAGGGCTGAAGCTTTCTTT.

V and J are TRBV20-1 and TRBJ2-2, with a weak D call TRBD1 (6 bases). Germline V gene sequence: CDR1 DFQATT, CDR2 SNEGSKA (reference sequence). This CDR3 spans 16 amino acids. Deletions cut 0 bases from V and 6 bases from J, with 17 bases between. In DNA form, the CDR3 reads TGCAGTGCTAGAGAAGGGGCAGGGGCAGTCGCCGGGGAGCTGTTTTTT. This encodes CSAREGAGAVAGELFF.

This clonotype was counted at least ten times. The chain combines TRBV9 with TRBJ2-2; D gene ambiguous. Germline V gene data show CDR1 as SGDLS and CDR2 as YYNGEE. This CDR3 has 15 amino acids. Between the trimmed V and J ends, which lost 0 bases and 4 bases, there was a span of 10 bases. The CDR3 loop is CASSVVGLFTGELFF. The CDR3 coding sequence is TGTGCCAGCAGCGTAGTAGGCCTATTCACCGGGGAGCTGTTTTTT.

This clonotype was detected ten times or more. The rearrangement links TRBV10-3 to TRBJ1-2, with TRBD1 as a possible D gene (6 bases). V lost 7 bases and J 3 bases, leaving 18 bases between the germline ends. Germline values: CDR1 ENHRY, CDR2 SYGVKD. The CDR3 spans 15 residues. The CDR3 protein is CAINFAGGVDYGYTF. In nucleotides, the CDR3 is TGTGCCATCAATTTTGCGGGGGGCGTCGACTATGGCTACACCTTC.

In its sample, this clonotype was seen a few times. This rearrangement joins TRBV20-1 to TRBJ2-5; 11 positions agree with TRBD2. This CDR3 has 15 amino acids. Germline-derived CDR1 and CDR2 are DFQATT and SNEGSKA (reference sequence). The J segment lost 0 bases and the V segment lost 5 bases, leaving 5 bases of the junction unmatched. The chain's CDR3 is CSALTSGRDQETQYF. DNA for the CDR3: TGCAGTGCTCTTACTAGCGGGAGAGACCAAGAGACCCAGTACTTC.

There are a few counts of this clonotype. The V call is TRBV7-2, the J call TRBJ2-3, with 14 positions matching TRBD2. Per germline, CDR1 SGHTA and CDR2 FQGNSA. There are 15 residues in the CDR3. V gave up 5 bases and J gave up 8 bases; unmatched junction bases: 6. The DNA of the CDR3 is TGTGCCAGCAGCCCGACTAGCGGGAGGGAGGGTACGCAGTATTTT. Its translation is CASSPTSGREGTQYF.

The CDR3 region is CASSDGAGTGSETQYF. CDR3 coding DNA: TGTGCCAGCAGTGACGGAGCAGGGACGGGGTCAGAGACCCAGTACTTC. V and J are TRBV25-1 and TRBJ2-5; D is tentatively TRBD1 or TRBD2 (5 bases each). V dropped 3 bases and J dropped 4 bases, with 18 bases sitting between them. CDR3 length equals 16 residues. CDR1 and CDR2 (germline): MGHDK, SYGVNS.

This clonotype was observed many times. V is TRBV4-3 and J is TRBJ1-4, with D possibly being TRBD1 (6 bases). Germline CDR1 is LGHNA and CDR2 is YSLEER. The CDR3 totals 15 residues. Trimming shortened V by 5 bases and J by 4 bases, and 14 bases separated the two germline ends. CDR3 coding DNA: TGCGCCAGCAGCGAACAGGGCGTCTATAATGAAAAACTGTTTTTT. This encodes CASSEQGVYNEKLFF.

This clonotype was recorded many times. The genes are TRBV12-3 or TRBV12-4 and TRBJ1-1; 10 bases fit TRBD1. There are 17 residues in the CDR3. J was trimmed by 3 bases and V by 6 bases; bases with no gene match: 13. CDR3 coding DNA: TGTGCCAGCAGGCGGGGGGACAGGGGACGTCGGGACACTGAAGCTTTCTTT. It encodes CASRRGDRGRRDTEAFF.

This clonotype has only a few counts. The chain employs TRBV5-5 and TRBJ1-1; perhaps TRBD1 as D (6 bases). Germline lookup yields CDR1 SGHKS and CDR2 YYEKEE (reference sequence). This CDR3 has 13 amino acids. Trimming removed 8 bases at V and 0 bases at J, with 11 bases between. CDR3 loop: CASNGQMNTEAFF. CDR3 bases: TGTGCCAGTAACGGACAGATGAACACTGAAGCTTTCTTT.

This clonotype has a count of ten or more. The rearrangement links TRBV14 to TRBJ2-5; 9 bases match TRBD2. The germline V gene encodes CDR1 SGHDN and CDR2 FVKESK. The CDR3 is made up of 18 amino acids. V lost 0 bases to trimming and J lost 1 base; unmatched junction nucleotides: 9. The CDR3 nucleotides read TGTGCCAGCAGCCAAGATTACTCGACTAGCGGACTCCAAGAGACCCAGTACTTC. This sequence encodes CASSQDYSTSGLQETQYF.